The rows below give T cell receptor beta chains drawn from one sample of a study of blood T cells in healthy people across ages. Each CDR3 protein gets one entry after TCRdb re-called the 5' RACE reads with MiXCR. The sample lists hundreds of thousands of distinct CDR3 sequences, roughly 58% occurring once. Sample: blood. The receptors were gathered from a man aged 55 to 70 in good health. CDR3s include the opening cysteine and the closing phenylalanine or tryptophan. A D gene is named only where the DNA matches it firmly.

V	J	D	CDR3
TRBV12-3/TRBV12-4	TRBJ2-3	NA	CASSLTEGGAADTQYF
TRBV12-3/TRBV12-4	TRBJ2-5	NA	CASSRNSPRETQYF
TRBV9	TRBJ2-7	NA	CASSVGGETAYEQYF
TRBV20-1	NA	TRBD2	CSATRHLAGGETQYF
TRBV24-1	TRBJ2-3	TRBD2	CATAAGGNTDTQYF
TRBV20-1	TRBJ2-7	NA	CSARRGGWEQYF
TRBV6-5	TRBJ2-1	TRBD2	CASSYTLTSWEQFF
TRBV2	TRBJ2-5	TRBD2	CASSDSLAGGQETQYF
TRBV5-1	NA	NA	CASSLEGTQYF
TRBV5-1	TRBJ1-2	NA	CASSLTTGNYGYTF
TRBV7-8	TRBJ1-6	NA	CASSPVVPNSYNSPLHF